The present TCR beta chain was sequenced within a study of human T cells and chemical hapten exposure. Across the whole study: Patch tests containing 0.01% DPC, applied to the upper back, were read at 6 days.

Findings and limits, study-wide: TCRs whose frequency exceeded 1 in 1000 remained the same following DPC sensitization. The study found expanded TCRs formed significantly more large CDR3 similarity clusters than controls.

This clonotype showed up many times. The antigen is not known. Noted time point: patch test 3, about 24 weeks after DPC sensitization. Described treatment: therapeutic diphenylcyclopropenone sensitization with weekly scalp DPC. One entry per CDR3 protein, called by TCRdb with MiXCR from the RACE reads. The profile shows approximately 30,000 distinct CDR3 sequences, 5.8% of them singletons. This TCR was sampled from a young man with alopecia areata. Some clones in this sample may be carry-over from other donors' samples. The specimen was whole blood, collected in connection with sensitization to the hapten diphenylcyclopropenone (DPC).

This CDR3 is CASSTRLNTGELFF. CDR3 nucleotides: TGTGCCAGCAGCACTCGACTGAACACCGGGGAGCTGTTTTTT. The chain carries TRBV9 and TRBJ2-2; no reliable D call. V gave up 4 bases and J gave up 1 base, with 8 bases separating them. CDR1 and CDR2 (germline): SGDLS, YYNGEE. This CDR3 has 14 residues.